This T cell receptor beta chain was captured by sequencing in a study of blood T cells in healthy people across ages. Study observations and caveats: Naive CD4+ cells and diversity were both higher in long-lived donors than in aged donors. The study found TCR beta diversity correlated strongly with naive T cell percentage.

Using a J-beta primer mix together with a sample-barcoded 5' primer, a second PCR was run for roughly 6 to 11 cycles. TCRdb ran MiXCR on the 5' RACE reads and lists one entry per CDR3 protein. The sample has 650,000 to 800,000 distinct CDR3 sequences, around 45% seen once. This clonotype was seen a handful of times. Its antigen is currently unknown. The sequenced material came from blood. The sequence came from a man aged 55-75 years in good health.

The CDR3 region is CASSGDRRNTEAFF. CDR3 in DNA: TGTGCCAGCAGTGGGGACAGGAGGAACACTGAAGCTTTCTTT. The chain carries TRBV2 and TRBJ1-1, with 8 bases identical to TRBD1. Per the germline V gene, CDR1 is SNHLY and CDR2 is FYNNEI. The V gene end was trimmed by 4 bases and the J gene end by 1 base; junction bases not matched to a gene: 2. This CDR3 region has 14 residues.